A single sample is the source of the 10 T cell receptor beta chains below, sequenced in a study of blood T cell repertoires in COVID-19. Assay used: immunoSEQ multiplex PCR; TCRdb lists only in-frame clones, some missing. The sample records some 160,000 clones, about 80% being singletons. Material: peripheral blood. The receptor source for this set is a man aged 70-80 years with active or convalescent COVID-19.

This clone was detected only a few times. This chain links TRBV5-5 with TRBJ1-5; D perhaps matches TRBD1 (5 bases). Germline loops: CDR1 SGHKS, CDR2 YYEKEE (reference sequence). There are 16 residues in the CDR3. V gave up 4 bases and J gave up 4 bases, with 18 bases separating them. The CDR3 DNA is TGTGCCAGCAGCCCCCGAGGTGAGGGGAGGAATCAGCCCCAGCATTTT. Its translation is CASSPRGEGRNQPQHF.

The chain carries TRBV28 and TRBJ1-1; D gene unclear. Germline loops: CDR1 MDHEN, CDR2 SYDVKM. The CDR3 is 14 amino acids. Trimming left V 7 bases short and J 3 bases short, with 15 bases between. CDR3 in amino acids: CASKRLATYTEAFF. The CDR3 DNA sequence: TGTGCCAGCAAACGGCTAGCGACCTACACTGAAGCTTTCTTT.

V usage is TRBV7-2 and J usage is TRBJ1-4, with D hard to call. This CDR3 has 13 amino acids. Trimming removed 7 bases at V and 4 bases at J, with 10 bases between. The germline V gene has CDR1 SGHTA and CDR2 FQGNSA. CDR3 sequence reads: CASMRQVNEKLFF. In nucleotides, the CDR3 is TGTGCCAGCATGAGACAAGTTAATGAAAAACTGTTTTTT.

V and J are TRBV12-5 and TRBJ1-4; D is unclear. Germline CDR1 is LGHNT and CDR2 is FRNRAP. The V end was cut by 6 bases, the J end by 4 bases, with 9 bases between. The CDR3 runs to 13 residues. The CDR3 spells CASGLDFNEKLFF. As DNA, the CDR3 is TGTGCTAGTGGACTAGACTTTAATGAAAAACTGTTTTTT. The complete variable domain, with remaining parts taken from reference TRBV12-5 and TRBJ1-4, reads DARVTQTPRHKVTEMGQEVTMRCQPILGHNTVFWYRQTMMQGLELLAYFRNRAPLDDSGMPKDRFSAEMPDATLATLKIQPSEPRDSAVYFCASGLDFNEKLFFGSGTQLSVL.

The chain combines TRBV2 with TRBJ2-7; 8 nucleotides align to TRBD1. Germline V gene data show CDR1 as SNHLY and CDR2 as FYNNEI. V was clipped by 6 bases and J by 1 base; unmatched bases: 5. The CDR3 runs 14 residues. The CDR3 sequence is CASREDRESYEQYF. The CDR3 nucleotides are TGTGCCAGCAGGGAGGACAGGGAGTCCTACGAGCAGTACTTC.

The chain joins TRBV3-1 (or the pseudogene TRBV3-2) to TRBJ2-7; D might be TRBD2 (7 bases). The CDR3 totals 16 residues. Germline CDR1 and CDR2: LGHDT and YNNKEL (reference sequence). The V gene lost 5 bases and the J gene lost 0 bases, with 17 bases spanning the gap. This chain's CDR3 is CASSSARGGGSYEQYF. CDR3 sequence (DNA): TGTGCCAGCAGCTCCGCCCGGGGAGGGGGCTCCTACGAGCAGTACTTC.

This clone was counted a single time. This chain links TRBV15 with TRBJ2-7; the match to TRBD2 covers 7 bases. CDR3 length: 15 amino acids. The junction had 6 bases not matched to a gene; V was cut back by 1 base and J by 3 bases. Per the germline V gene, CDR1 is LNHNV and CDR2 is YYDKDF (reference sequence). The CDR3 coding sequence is TGTGCCACCAGCAGAGGGGGCGGGAGTTACTACGAGCAGTACTTC. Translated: CATSRGGGSYYEQYF.

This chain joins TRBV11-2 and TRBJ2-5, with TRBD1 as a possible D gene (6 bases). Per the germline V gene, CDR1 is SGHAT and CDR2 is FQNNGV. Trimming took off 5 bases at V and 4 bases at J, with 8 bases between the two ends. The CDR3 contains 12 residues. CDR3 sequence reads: CASSPGAETQYF. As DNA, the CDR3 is TGTGCCAGCAGCCCAGGGGCAGAGACCCAGTACTTC. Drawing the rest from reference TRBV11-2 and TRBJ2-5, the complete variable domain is EAGVAQSPRYKIIEKRQSVAFWCNPISGHATLYWYQQILGQGPKLLIQFQNNGVVDDSQLPKDRFSAERLKGVDSTLKIQPAKLEDSAVYLCASSPGAETQYFGPGTRLLVL.

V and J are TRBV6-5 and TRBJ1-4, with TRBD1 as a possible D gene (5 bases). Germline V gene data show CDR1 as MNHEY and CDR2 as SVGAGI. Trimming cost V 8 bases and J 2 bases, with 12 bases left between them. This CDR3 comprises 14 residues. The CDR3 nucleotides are TGTGCCAGCGGGAGGGGATCTACTAATGAAAAACTGTTTTTT. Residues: CASGRGSTNEKLFF.

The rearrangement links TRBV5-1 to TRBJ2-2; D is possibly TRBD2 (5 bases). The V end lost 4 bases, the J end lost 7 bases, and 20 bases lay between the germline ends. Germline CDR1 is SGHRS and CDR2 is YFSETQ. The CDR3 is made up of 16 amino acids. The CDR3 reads CASSPLGVGVSGELFF. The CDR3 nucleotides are TGCGCCAGCAGCCCCCTGGGTGTGGGAGTCAGCGGGGAGCTGTTTTTT.